This T cell receptor beta chain was sequenced during a study of cytomegalovirus exposure and HLA in healthy donors. Findings and limits, study-wide: Specific recognition of CMV antigens was confirmed in vitro for a few chains (all CMV-associated). The classifier was said to identify cytomegalovirus status with high specificity and sensitivity.

The length of the CDR3 is 14 residues. V lost 0 bases, J lost 5 bases, and 10 bases lay in between. In germline, CDR1 is SGHRS, CDR2 YFSETQ. As regards this clone: Its matching antigen is unknown.

Amplification used 60 Vbeta primers and 13 Jbeta primers. Repertoires were generated with immunoSEQ multiplex PCR, while TCRdb's copy carries only in-frame clones and drops some. The repertoire consists of some 150,000 clones, with roughly 78% occurring once and the leading ten covering about 3%. The V gene is TRBV5-1, the J gene TRBJ2-3; possible D gene TRBD1, 6 bases. The source of this sequence is a man aged 35 to 55 in good health and CMV-seropositive. Sequencing was performed on PBMCs. The CDR3 DNA is TGCGCCAGCAGCTTGGCGGCAGGGGAAGATACGCAGTATTTT. Protein product: CASSLAAGEDTQYF.